The source of this T cell receptor (beta chain) is a study of vaccination effects on CD4 cells after COVID-19. In the study overall: Participants got two doses of BNT162b2 or mRNA-1273 vaccine.

Antigen-specific CD4+ T cells were first expanded with viral peptide pools by the ViraFEST assay and only then sequenced. Following 10 days of culture, CD4+ T cells were isolated. Nobody among the vaccine recipients had prior SARS-CoV-2 infection (nucleocapsid antibodies were negative). As to this clone: The antigen remains undetermined.

CDR1 and CDR2 from the germline V gene are SGHRS and YFSETQ. The CDR3 length is 17 residues. J was trimmed by 4 bases and V by 4 bases; bases with no gene match: 8. Generated by immunoSEQ multiplex PCR, the TCRdb table keeps only in-frame clones and is missing some. Of 68,000 or so clones in the sample, 75% to 90% are singletons; the top ten hold more than 9%. The sequencing here drew on CD4+ T cells from PBMCs cultured with SARS-CoV-2 spike peptides, taken before COVID-19 vaccination. The receptor comes from a human donor who received a COVID-19 vaccine. The chain joins TRBV5-1 to TRBJ2-3; 14 nucleotides agree with TRBD2. The CDR3 is CASSLRLAGGVADTQYF. CDR3 DNA sequence: TGCGCCAGCAGCCTAAGACTAGCGGGGGGGGTTGCAGATACGCAGTATTTT.